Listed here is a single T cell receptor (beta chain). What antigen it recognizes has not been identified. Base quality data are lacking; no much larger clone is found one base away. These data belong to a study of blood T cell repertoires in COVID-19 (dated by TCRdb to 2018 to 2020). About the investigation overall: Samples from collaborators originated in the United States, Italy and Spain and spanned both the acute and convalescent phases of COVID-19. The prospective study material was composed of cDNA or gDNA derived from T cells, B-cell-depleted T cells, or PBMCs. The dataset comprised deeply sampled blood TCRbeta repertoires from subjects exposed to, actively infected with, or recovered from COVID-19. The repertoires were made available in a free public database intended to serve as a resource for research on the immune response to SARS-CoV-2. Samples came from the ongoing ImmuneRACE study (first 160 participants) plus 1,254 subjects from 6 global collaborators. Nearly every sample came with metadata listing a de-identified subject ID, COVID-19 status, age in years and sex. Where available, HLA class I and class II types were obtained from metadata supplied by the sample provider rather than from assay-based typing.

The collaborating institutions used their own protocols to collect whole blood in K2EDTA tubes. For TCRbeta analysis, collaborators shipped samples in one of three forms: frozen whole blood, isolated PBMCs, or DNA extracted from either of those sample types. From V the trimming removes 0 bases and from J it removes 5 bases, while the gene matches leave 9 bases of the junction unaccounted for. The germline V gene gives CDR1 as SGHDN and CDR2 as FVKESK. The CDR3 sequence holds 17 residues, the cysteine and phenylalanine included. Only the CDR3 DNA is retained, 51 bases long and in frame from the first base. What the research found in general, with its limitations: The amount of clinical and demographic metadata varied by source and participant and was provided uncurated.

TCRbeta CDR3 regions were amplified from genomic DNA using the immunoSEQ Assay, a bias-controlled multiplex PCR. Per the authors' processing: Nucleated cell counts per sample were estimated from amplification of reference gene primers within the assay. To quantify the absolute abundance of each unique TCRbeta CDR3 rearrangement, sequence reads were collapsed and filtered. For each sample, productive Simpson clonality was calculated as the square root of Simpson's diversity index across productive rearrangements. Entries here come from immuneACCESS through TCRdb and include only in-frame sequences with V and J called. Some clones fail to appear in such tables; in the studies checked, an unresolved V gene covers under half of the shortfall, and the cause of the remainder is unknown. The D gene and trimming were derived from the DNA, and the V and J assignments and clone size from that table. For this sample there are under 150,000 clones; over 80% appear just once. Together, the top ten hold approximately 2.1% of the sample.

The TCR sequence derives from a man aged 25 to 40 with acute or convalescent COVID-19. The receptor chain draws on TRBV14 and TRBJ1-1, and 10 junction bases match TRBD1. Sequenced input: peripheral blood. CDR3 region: CASSQDPWGQGKTEAFF. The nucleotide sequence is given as TGTGCCAGCAGCCAAGATCCGTGGGGACAGGGGAAGACTGAAGCTTTCTTT.